This T cell receptor (beta chain) derives from a study of T cells in Graves' hyperthyroidism and ophthalmopathy. Researchers defined stable Graves' hyperthyroidism as no ophthalmopathy progression within 18 months. What was amplified from RNA transcripts were TCR beta CDR3 regions. During a first-round RT-PCR of the TCR CDR3, the HTBI primer set was used. TCRdb recomputed calls from the multiplex PCR reads with MiXCR, one row per CDR3 protein. This table has roughly 420,000 distinct CDR3 sequences, about 15% appearing once. Broader study findings: Ophthalmopathy was predicted by the model a median of roughly 6.6 months ahead of onset.

This clonotype came up many times. Its antigen remains unknown. The CDR3 is made up of 15 amino acids. V lost 6 bases to trimming and J lost 4 bases; unmatched junction nucleotides: 9. CDR1 MNHEY and CDR2 SMNVEV come from the germline V gene (reference sequence). The chain carries TRBV27 and TRBJ1-5, with 7 bases that match TRBD1. This clonotype was obtained from a woman aged 18-35 years with Graves' hyperthyroidism. Material for sequencing was blood. In DNA form, the CDR3 reads TGTGCCAGCAGGATCAAAGGGACAGCTAATCAGCCCCAGCATTTT. It yields the protein CASRIKGTANQPQHF.